The following is a TCR beta chain sequence with its context. This specimen comes from a study of control samples from healthy donors and cancer patients. Germline CDR1 and CDR2: MNHEY and SMNVEV (reference sequence). The CDR3 runs to 15 residues. V was cut by 5 bases and J by 1 base, with 14 bases left in between. Using immunoSEQ multiplex PCR, the repertoire was profiled, and TCRdb retains in-frame clones only, with some absent. The sample lists some 120,000 clones, roughly 87% occurring once. The TCR originated in a man aged 18 to 29 in good health. Sequencing input: blood. The J gene is TRBJ1-1, the V gene TRBV27; possibly TRBD1 for D (5 bases). This chain's CDR3 is CASSTMGRENTEAFF. The CDR3 coding sequence is TGTGCCAGCAGTACTATGGGACGGGAGAACACTGAAGCTTTCTTT.